What follows are 7 T cell receptor beta chains derived from one specimen sequenced in a study of T cells expressing NK-cell markers. Following a re-call of the 5' RACE reads, TCRdb has one entry per CDR3 protein and lacks DNA. Here the sample table reports 500,000 or so distinct CDR3 sequences. The sequenced sample was blood T cells: a sorted CD56 or NKG2C T cell subset, CD4+ or CD8+ T cells, or bulk PBMC T cells (not recorded which). The source of these receptors is a man younger than 35 in good health.

The chain combines TRBV29-1 with TRBJ1-2; TCRdb designates TRBD1, a call that cannot be tested without DNA. From germline, CDR1 is SQVTM and CDR2 ANQGSEA. The CDR3 runs 14 residues. The CDR3 protein is CSARDRGGVDGYTF.

The J gene is TRBJ2-2, the V gene TRBV25-1; as DNA is missing, the TRBD1 call by TCRdb cannot be tested. The CDR3 is 14 residues long. Germline CDR1 reads MGHDK; CDR2 reads SYGVNS. This CDR3 is CASLGQANTGELFF. Complete variable domain (other parts from reference TRBV25-1 and TRBJ2-2): EADIYQTPRYLVIGTGKKITLECSQTMGHDKMYWYQQDPGMELHLIHYSYGVNSTEKGDLSSESTVSRIRTEHFPLTLESARPSHTSQYLCASLGQANTGELFFGEGSRLTVL.

V usage is TRBV15 and J usage is TRBJ2-1; TCRdb names TRBD2, which stays unverified in the absence of DNA. The CDR3 sequence is 20 residues long. CDR1 is LNHNV and CDR2 is YYDKDF in the germline V gene (reference sequence). Here the CDR3 reads CATSRRGTSGPRSSYNEQFF.

The chain carries TRBV6-5 and TRBJ1-3; TCRdb designates TRBD1, a call that cannot be tested without DNA. This CDR3 is 16 amino acids long. Germline lookup yields CDR1 MNHEY and CDR2 SVGAGI. The CDR3: CASSYSGQMTGNTIYF.

V is TRBV29-1 and J is TRBJ2-7; there is no DNA to check the TCRdb D call of TRBD1. Germline assignment: CDR1 SQVTM and CDR2 ANQGSEA. The CDR3 covers 11 residues. This CDR3 reads CSVDRGHEQYF.

The rearrangement joins TRBV5-1 to TRBJ2-3; the D call from TCRdb, TRBD1, cannot be confirmed without DNA. The CDR3 consists of 15 residues. Germline lookup yields CDR1 SGHRS and CDR2 YFSETQ. The CDR3 reads CASSLTGTEEDTQYF. The variable domain in full, completed from reference TRBV5-1 and TRBJ2-3, reads KAGVTQTPRYLIKTRGQQVTLSCSPISGHRSVSWYQQTPGQGLQFLFEYFSETQRNKGNFPGRFSGRQFSNSRSEMNVSTLELGDSALYLCASSLTGTEEDTQYFGPGTRLTVL.

The J gene is TRBJ2-2, the V gene TRBV27. Germline-derived CDR1 and CDR2 are MNHEY and SMNVEV (reference sequence). The CDR3 length is 17 residues. The CDR3: CASSSPRSHANTGELFF.